Shown below are 23 T cell receptor beta chains from a single sample sequenced in a study of human T cells and chemical hapten exposure. TCRdb fed the RACE reads into MiXCR, producing one record per CDR3 protein. There are a few hundred thousand distinct CDR3 sequences in the sample; 5.5% occur only once, and 7% to 10% lies in the top ten. The time point is: pre-sensitization, week 0. Treatment defined: therapeutic diphenylcyclopropenone sensitization with weekly scalp DPC. This material consisted of whole blood, taken in connection with sensitization to the hapten diphenylcyclopropenone (DPC). The source is a woman between 18 and 30 years old with alopecia areata. Some clones in this sample may be carry-over from other donors' samples.

The chain joins TRBV27 to TRBJ2-5; D ambiguous. The CDR3 loop spans 13 amino acids. Trimming took off 4 bases at V and 4 bases at J, with 10 bases between the two ends. Germline CDR1 reads MNHEY; CDR2 reads SMNVEV (reference sequence). CDR3 region: CASSYPDRETQYF. The CDR3 DNA is TGTGCCAGCAGTTATCCGGACCGAGAGACCCAGTACTTC.

The sample holds many counts of this clonotype. V and J are TRBV20-1 and TRBJ1-2; unclear D gene. Germline CDR1 and CDR2: DFQATT and SNEGSKA (reference sequence). Trimming left V 5 bases short and J 7 bases short, with 11 bases between. There are 11 residues in the CDR3. Here the CDR3 DNA reads TGCAGTGCTCCACTAGGGCGTGGCTACACCTTC. It codes for CSAPLGRGYTF.

This clonotype was found a few times. J is TRBJ2-2 and V is TRBV4-3; 7 bases agree with TRBD1. The length of the CDR3 is 17 residues. V trimming: 5 bases; J trimming: 4 bases; junction bases outside the gene matches: 13. Germline lookup yields CDR1 LGHNA and CDR2 YSLEER. The CDR3 bases are TGCGCCAGCAGCACCCGACAGGGTTCAAGGCGCACCGGGGAGCTGTTTTTT. Translation gives CASSTRQGSRRTGELFF.

The chain couples TRBV25-1 to TRBJ1-1; D not certain. Germline CDR1 and CDR2: MGHDK and SYGVNS. The length of the CDR3 is 13 residues. V lost 2 bases and J 9 bases, leaving 13 bases between the germline ends. For the CDR3, the DNA is TGTGCCAGCAGTGAACAAATACCTCGACAAGCTTTCTTT. The encoded protein is CASSEQIPRQAFF.

This clonotype was picked up a small number of times. The V gene is TRBV11-1, the J gene TRBJ1-6; D is possibly TRBD1 (6 bases). CDR1 SGHAT and CDR2 FQDESV come from the germline V gene (reference sequence). The CDR3 contains 17 residues. Trimming pared 0 bases from V and 5 bases from J, leaving 14 bases between. This CDR3 is CASSLARDTANNSPLHF. CDR3 sequence (DNA): TGTGCCAGCAGCTTAGCCCGGGACACAGCTAATAATTCACCCCTCCACTTT.

J is TRBJ1-4 and V is TRBV14; no clear D gene. The CDR3 spans 12 residues. V shed 2 bases and J shed 8 bases, with 6 bases lying between them. Germline loops: CDR1 SGHDN, CDR2 FVKESK. The CDR3 protein is CASSQREEKLFF. As DNA, the CDR3 is TGTGCCAGCAGCCAACGCGAAGAAAAACTGTTTTTT.

The V gene is TRBV20-1, the J gene TRBJ2-1, with 9 bases lining up with TRBD1. Germline V gene lookup returns CDR1 DFQATT and CDR2 SNEGSKA (reference sequence). J gave up 8 bases and V 1 base, and 3 bases lay outside the gene matches. This CDR3 comprises 13 residues. The CDR3 loop reads CSARGDRDHEQFF. In DNA, the CDR3 is TGCAGTGCTAGAGGGGACAGGGACCATGAGCAGTTCTTC.

This clonotype was detected ten times or more. The CDR3 DNA is TGCGCCAGCAGCCAAGAGGCAAGCGCGTATAATGAAAAACTGTTTTTT. Translation: CASSQEASAYNEKLFF. This rearrangement joins TRBV4-3 to TRBJ1-4; D remains ambiguous. CDR1 LGHNA and CDR2 YSLEER come from the germline V gene. This CDR3 comprises 16 residues. Trimming pared 0 bases from V and 4 bases from J, leaving 12 bases between.

This clonotype was seen ten or more times. The chain couples TRBV20-1 to TRBJ1-3; perhaps TRBD1 as D (6 bases). The CDR3 runs 14 residues. Germline V gene sequence: CDR1 DFQATT, CDR2 SNEGSKA (reference sequence). V was pared by 6 bases and J by 0 bases, with 12 bases between. CDR3 loop: CSAGDRSSGNTIYF. The CDR3 nucleotides read TGCAGTGCGGGAGACAGGTCCTCTGGAAACACCATATATTTT.

This clonotype was observed at least ten times. The V and J genes are TRBV28 and TRBJ1-2; unclear D gene. Between the trimmed V and J ends, which lost 8 bases and 5 bases, there was a span of 6 bases. The germline gives CDR1 MDHEN, CDR2 SYDVKM. The CDR3 spans 10 residues. DNA of the CDR3: TGTGCCAGCGGAACTTATGGCTACACCTTC. As protein: CASGTYGYTF.

A few counts support this clonotype. The chain uses TRBV6-1 and TRBJ1-2; D unresolved. The CDR3 is 15 amino acids. The V end lost 0 bases, the J end lost 4 bases, and 12 bases lay between the germline ends. The germline gives CDR1 MNHNS, CDR2 SASEGT. The CDR3 DNA reads as TGTGCCAGCAGTGAAGCGGATGGCCCTTTCTATGGCTACACCTTC. Amino acids: CASSEADGPFYGYTF.

This clonotype was seen many times. This sequence joins TRBV5-1 and TRBJ2-4, with D unclear. This CDR3 region has 15 residues. The V gene lost 4 bases and the J gene lost 1 base, with 12 bases spanning the gap. Germline lookup yields CDR1 SGHRS and CDR2 YFSETQ. The CDR3 reads CASSPWLMAKNIQYF. The CDR3 DNA reads as TGCGCCAGCAGCCCCTGGCTTATGGCCAAAAACATTCAGTACTTC. Variable domain in full (rest from reference TRBV5-1 and TRBJ2-4): KAGVTQTPRYLIKTRGQQVTLSCSPISGHRSVSWYQQTPGQGLQFLFEYFSETQRNKGNFPGRFSGRQFSNSRSEMNVSTLELGDSALYLCASSPWLMAKNIQYFGAGTRLSVL.

This clonotype was seen many times. This chain connects TRBV7-6 to TRBJ1-2, with D perhaps matching TRBD1 (6 bases). The CDR3 consists of 13 residues. Germline CDR1 and CDR2: SGHVS and FNYEAQ. The germline V and J ends were trimmed by 5 bases and 4 bases, with 11 bases remaining between them. CDR3 sequence reads: CASSAQGPYGYTF. As DNA, the CDR3 is TGTGCCAGCAGCGCGCAGGGGCCCTATGGCTACACCTTC.

This clonotype appeared a few times. The genes are TRBV25-1 and TRBJ2-5; no clear D. Germline V gene sequence: CDR1 MGHDK, CDR2 SYGVNS. The CDR3 runs 14 residues. The V end lost 7 bases, the J end lost 4 bases, and 16 bases lay between the germline ends. The CDR3 here is CASTDRNPPETQYF. In DNA form, the CDR3 reads TGTGCCAGCACCGATCGGAACCCCCCAGAGACCCAGTACTTC. Combining the CDR3 with reference TRBV25-1 and TRBJ2-5 gives the whole variable domain EADIYQTPRYLVIGTGKKITLECSQTMGHDKMYWYQQDPGMELHLIHYSYGVNSTEKGDLSSESTVSRIRTEHFPLTLESARPSHTSQYLCASTDRNPPETQYFGPGTRLLVL.

In this sample, this clonotype turned up a few times. The chain carries TRBV6-6 and TRBJ2-5, with D maybe TRBD2 (5 bases). This CDR3 spans 14 amino acids. Trimming pared 1 base from V and 1 base from J, leaving 7 bases between. Germline assignment: CDR1 MNHNY and CDR2 SVGAGI (reference sequence). The chain's CDR3 is CASSYLTIQETQYF. In nucleotides, the CDR3 is TGTGCCAGCAGTTACTTGACTATCCAAGAGACCCAGTACTTC.

The rearrangement joins TRBV29-1 to TRBJ2-3, with D hard to call. Germline V gene lookup returns CDR1 SQVTM and CDR2 ANQGSEA. The V end was cut by 3 bases, the J end by 0 bases, with 10 bases between. The CDR3 runs to 14 residues. The CDR3 region is CSVDGSQSTDTQYF. For the CDR3, the DNA is TGCAGCGTTGACGGGTCCCAAAGCACAGATACGCAGTATTTT.

The genes are TRBV14 and TRBJ2-7; D uncertain. From germline, CDR1 is SGHDN and CDR2 FVKESK. CDR3 length: 15 amino acids. The V gene lost 2 bases and the J gene lost 7 bases, with 18 bases spanning the gap. The DNA for the CDR3 is TGTGCCAGCAGCCAATACAGAACCTCTCCTCGGGAGCAGTACTTC. Encoded protein: CASSQYRTSPREQYF.

This clonotype was observed at least ten times. The chain employs TRBV5-6 and TRBJ1-1; D unclear. The CDR3 length is 13 residues. V was pared by 4 bases and J by 0 bases, with 7 bases between. Looked up from germline, CDR1 is SGHDT and CDR2 is YYEEEE. The CDR3 loop reads CASSPTLNTEAFF. CDR3 sequence (DNA): TGTGCCAGCAGCCCAACGTTGAACACTGAAGCTTTCTTT.

This clonotype was detected only a few times. A read error is possible here, since a much larger clone lies one base away. The rearrangement links TRBV18 to TRBJ2-3; no definite D call. Trimming pared 2 bases from V and 0 bases from J, leaving 6 bases between. The CDR3 has 14 residues. Germline CDR1 and CDR2: KGHSH and LQKENI. CDR3 coding DNA: TGTGCCAGCTCACCAGAGACTAGCACAGATACGCAGTATTTT. Translation: CASSPETSTDTQYF.

This clonotype was detected ten times or more. This chain uses TRBV20-1 with TRBJ1-2; D is ambiguous. Trimming cost V 6 bases and J 4 bases, with 18 bases left between them. This CDR3 contains 14 residues. CDR1 DFQATT and CDR2 SNEGSKA come from the germline V gene (reference sequence). In nucleotides, the CDR3 is TGCAGTGCAACCGATACGGGCAGCCCCTATGGCTACACCTTC. This encodes CSATDTGSPYGYTF.

The sample holds a few counts of this clonotype. This rearrangement joins TRBV27 to TRBJ1-6; 8 bases are shared with TRBD1. The length of the CDR3 is 15 residues. The trim removed 6 bases at V and 7 bases at J, leaving 8 bases unmatched. CDR1 is MNHEY and CDR2 is SMNVEV in the germline V gene (reference sequence). CDR3 nucleotide sequence: TGTGCCAGCAGACCCCTGGGACAGGCAAATTCACCCCTCCACTTT. This translates into CASRPLGQANSPLHF.

This clonotype has more than one count but fewer than ten. The V call is TRBV20-1, the J call TRBJ2-3; perhaps TRBD1 as D (6 bases). The CDR3 extends over 14 amino acids. CDR1 is DFQATT and CDR2 is SNEGSKA in the germline V gene (reference sequence). Trimming cost V 3 bases and J 2 bases, with 12 bases left between them. The CDR3 sequence: CSASRDTHTDTQYF. In DNA, the CDR3 is TGCAGTGCTAGTAGGGACACGCACACAGATACGCAGTATTTT.

This chain uses TRBV7-9 with TRBJ2-3; 7 bases fit TRBD2. V shed 4 bases and J 5 bases; nucleotides not matched to a gene: 12. Germline V gives CDR1 SEHNR, CDR2 FQNEAQ (reference sequence). This CDR3 spans 16 amino acids. CDR3 protein: CASSSETSLPLDTQYF. The CDR3 DNA sequence: TGTGCCAGCAGCTCCGAGACTAGCCTTCCTTTAGATACGCAGTATTTT.